Detailed here is one T cell receptor (beta chain). This entry comes from a study of cytotoxic CD8 clonotypes in ibrutinib-treated CLL. Across the study: Partial responses numbered approximately 24 and complete responses 2; after a median about 68 months, roughly 14 stayed remitted and about twelve progressed.

The method was immunoSEQ multiplex PCR; TCRdb's version includes in-frame clones alone and lacks a portion of them. The sample shows fewer than 400,000 clones, under 70% of them seen only once. The V end was cut by 5 bases, the J end by 5 bases, with 16 bases between. The CDR3 spans 16 residues. Germline-derived CDR1 and CDR2 are MNHEY and SMNVEV (reference sequence). The rearrangement uses TRBV27 and TRBJ1-6; D unresolved. Specimen: PBMCs, collected after 36 months of ibrutinib treatment. This clonotype was obtained from a human donor with chronic lymphocytic leukemia. Here the CDR3 reads CASSPLLGLHNSPLHF. DNA of the CDR3: TGTGCCAGCAGTCCTCTACTCGGCCTTCATAATTCACCCCTCCACTTT.